A single T cell receptor beta chain is shown here with its context. The sample comes from a study of technical replicates of blood from a few donors. Sequencing was performed with immunoSEQ multiplex PCR; in TCRdb, only in-frame clones are kept and a portion is missing. The sample records more than 65,000 clones, 95% being singletons. CDR1 SGDLS and CDR2 YYNGEE come from the germline V gene. This CDR3 has 15 residues. The V gene lost 4 bases and the J gene lost 4 bases, with 17 bases spanning the gap. This sequence was found in a human donor in good health. The sequencing input was T cells isolated from PBMCs. This chain connects TRBV9 to TRBJ1-2; possible D gene TRBD1, 5 bases. This CDR3 reads CASSPQGGKSYGYTF. For the CDR3, the DNA is TGTGCCAGCAGCCCCCAGGGAGGGAAGAGCTATGGCTACACCTTC.